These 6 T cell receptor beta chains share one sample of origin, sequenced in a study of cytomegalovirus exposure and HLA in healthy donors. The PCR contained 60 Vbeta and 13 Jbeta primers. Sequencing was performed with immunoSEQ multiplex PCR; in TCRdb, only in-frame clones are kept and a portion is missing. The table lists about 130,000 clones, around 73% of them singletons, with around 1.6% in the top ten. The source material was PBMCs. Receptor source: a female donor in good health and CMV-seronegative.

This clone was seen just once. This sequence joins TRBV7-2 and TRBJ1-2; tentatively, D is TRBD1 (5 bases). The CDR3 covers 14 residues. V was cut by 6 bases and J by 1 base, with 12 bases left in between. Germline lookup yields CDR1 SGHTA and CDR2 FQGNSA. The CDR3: CASRSGQGNYGYTF. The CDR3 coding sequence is TGTGCCAGCAGGTCCGGCCAGGGTAACTATGGCTACACCTTC.

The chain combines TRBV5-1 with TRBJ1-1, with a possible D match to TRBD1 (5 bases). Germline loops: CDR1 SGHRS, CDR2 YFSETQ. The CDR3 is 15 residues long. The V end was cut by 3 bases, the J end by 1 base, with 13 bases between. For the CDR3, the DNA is TGCGCCAGCAGCTGGGGCTCAGCCCCGAACACTGAAGCTTTCTTT. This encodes CASSWGSAPNTEAFF.

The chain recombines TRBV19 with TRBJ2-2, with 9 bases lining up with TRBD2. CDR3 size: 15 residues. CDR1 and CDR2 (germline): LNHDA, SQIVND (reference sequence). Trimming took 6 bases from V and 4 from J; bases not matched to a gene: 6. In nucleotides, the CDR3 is TGTGCCAGTAGAGGGACTAGCAGTTCCACCGGGGAGCTGTTTTTT. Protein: CASRGTSSSTGELFF.

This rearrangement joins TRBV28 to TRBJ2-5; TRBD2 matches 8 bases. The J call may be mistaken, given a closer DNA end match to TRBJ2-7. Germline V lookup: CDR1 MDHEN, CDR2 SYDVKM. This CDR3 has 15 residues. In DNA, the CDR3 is TGTGCCAGCAGCCCCCATGGGACTAGCTCCTACGAGCAGTACTTC. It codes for CASSPHGTSSYEQYF.

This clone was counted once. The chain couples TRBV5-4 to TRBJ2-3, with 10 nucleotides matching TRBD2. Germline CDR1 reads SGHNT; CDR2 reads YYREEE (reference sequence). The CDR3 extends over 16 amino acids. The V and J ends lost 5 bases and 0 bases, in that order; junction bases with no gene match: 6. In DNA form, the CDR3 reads TGTGCCAGCAGGCGGGCTAGCGGGAGTAGCACAGATACGCAGTATTTT. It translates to CASRRASGSSTDTQYF.

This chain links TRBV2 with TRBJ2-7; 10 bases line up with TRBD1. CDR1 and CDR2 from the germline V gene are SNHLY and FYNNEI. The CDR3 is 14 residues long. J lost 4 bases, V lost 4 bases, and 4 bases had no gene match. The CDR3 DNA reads TGTGCCAGCAGTGGCGGGACAGGGGTTTACGAGCAGTACTTC. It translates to CASSGGTGVYEQYF.